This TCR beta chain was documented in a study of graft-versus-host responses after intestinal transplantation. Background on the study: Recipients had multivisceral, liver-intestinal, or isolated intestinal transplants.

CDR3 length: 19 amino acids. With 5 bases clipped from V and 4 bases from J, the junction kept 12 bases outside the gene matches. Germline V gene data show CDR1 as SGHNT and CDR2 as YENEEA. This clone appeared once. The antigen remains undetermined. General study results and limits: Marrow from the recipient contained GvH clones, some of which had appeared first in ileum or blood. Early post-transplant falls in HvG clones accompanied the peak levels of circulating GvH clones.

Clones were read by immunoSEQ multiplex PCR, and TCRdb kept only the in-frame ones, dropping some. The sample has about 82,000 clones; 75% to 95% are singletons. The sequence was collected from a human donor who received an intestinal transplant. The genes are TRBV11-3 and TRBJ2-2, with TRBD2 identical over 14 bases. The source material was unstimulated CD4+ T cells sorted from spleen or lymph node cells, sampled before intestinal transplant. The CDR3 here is CASSHSGLAGAWGTGELFF. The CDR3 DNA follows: TGTGCCAGCAGCCACTCGGGACTAGCGGGGGCGTGGGGCACCGGGGAGCTGTTTTTT. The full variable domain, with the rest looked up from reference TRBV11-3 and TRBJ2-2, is EAGVVQSPRYKIIEKKQPVAFWCNPISGHNTLYWYLQNLGQGPELLIRYENEEAVDDSQLPKDRFSAERLKGVDSTLKIQPAELGDSAVYLCASSHSGLAGAWGTGELFFGEGSRLTVL.